This T cell receptor (beta chain) came from a study of neoadjuvant anti-PD-1 for oral cavity cancer. Germline CDR1 SQVTM, CDR2 ANQGSEA. The CDR3 sequence is 10 residues long. V shed 5 bases and J shed 8 bases, with 6 bases lying between them. The method was immunoSEQ multiplex PCR; TCRdb's version includes in-frame clones alone and lacks a portion of them. This sample has around 62,000 clones; roughly 84% occur once, and the top ten carry 2.6%. This specimen was PBMCs, taken before nivolumab (anti-PD-1) treatment. The genes are TRBV29-1 and TRBJ1-4; D call uncertain. This receptor was taken from a person between 35 and 79 years old with oral cavity squamous cell carcinoma. Here the CDR3 DNA reads TGCAGCGTTCTTCAAGAAAAACTGTTTTTT. It is translated as CSVLQEKLFF.